Included here is one T cell receptor beta chain sequence, with context. Antigen unknown. The method was immunoSEQ multiplex PCR; TCRdb's version includes in-frame clones alone and lacks a portion of them. Among about 2 million clones, 85% to 95% were seen once, and the ten largest hold approximately 0.13%. This specimen belongs to a study of shared clonotypes between healthy human individuals. Study-wide context: A few men and two women, aged 18 to 49, were donors.

The split of CD4+ cells yielded CD45RA+ naive and CD45RA-negative memory subsets. The germline V gene has CDR1 GTSNPN and CDR2 SVGIG (reference sequence). Trimming took off 2 bases at V and 11 bases at J, with 4 bases between the two ends. The CDR3 spans 10 residues. Overall study results and limits: Naive subsets, compared against memory subsets, generally had larger estimated richness values.

Input material: naive CD4+ T cells sorted from blood. Specified subset: CD45RA+ positively selected. The genes are TRBV30 and TRBJ1-6; D gene unclear. This receptor was identified in a man younger than 35 in good health. The CDR3 sequence: CAWSRPPLHF. CDR3 DNA: TGTGCCTGGAGTAGGCCACCCCTCCACTTT.